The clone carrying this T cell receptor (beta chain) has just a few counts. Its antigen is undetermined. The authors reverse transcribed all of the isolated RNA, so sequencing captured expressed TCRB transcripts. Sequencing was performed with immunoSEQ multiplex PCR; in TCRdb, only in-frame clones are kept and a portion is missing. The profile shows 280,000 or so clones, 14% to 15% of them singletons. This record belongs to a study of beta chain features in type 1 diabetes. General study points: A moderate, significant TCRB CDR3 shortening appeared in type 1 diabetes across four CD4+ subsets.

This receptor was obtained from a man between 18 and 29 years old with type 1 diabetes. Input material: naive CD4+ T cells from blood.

In nucleotides, the CDR3 is TGTGCCAGCCTAGCGGGAGGGCCGGAGACCCAGTACTTC. Its protein product is CASLAGGPETQYF. The chain couples TRBV7-9 to TRBJ2-5; 12 nucleotides match TRBD2. The CDR3 totals 13 residues. V was pared by 8 bases and J by 5 bases, with 3 bases of the junction left unmatched. Germline values: CDR1 SEHNR, CDR2 FQNEAQ (reference sequence).